These 8 T cell receptor beta chains share one sample of origin, sequenced in a study of blood T cells in healthy people across ages. Then a second PCR, running roughly 7 to 11 cycles, was carried out with a sample-barcoded 5' primer and a J-beta primer mix. One entry per CDR3 protein results from TCRdb running MiXCR on the 5' RACE reads. Found here are around 1.5 million distinct CDR3 sequences, about 31% of them singletons; the top ten hold roughly 12%. The specimen sequenced was blood. The receptors were gathered from a woman in her twenties or thirties in good health.

This clonotype appeared a few times. V usage is TRBV7-2 and J usage is TRBJ2-7; 8 nucleotides line up with TRBD1. V was clipped by 1 base and J by 3 bases; unmatched bases: 5. The CDR3 loop spans 15 amino acids. Germline loops: CDR1 SGHTA, CDR2 FQGNSA. CDR3 loop: CASSLGQGAHYEQYF. CDR3 DNA: TGTGCCAGCAGCTTAGGGCAGGGGGCGCACTACGAGCAGTACTTC. The whole variable domain, filled in from reference TRBV7-2 and TRBJ2-7, reads GAGVSQSPSNKVTEKGKDVELRCDPISGHTALYWYRQSLGQGLEFLIYFQGNSAPDKSGLPSDRFSAERTGGSVSTLTIQRTQQEDSAVYLCASSLGQGAHYEQYFGPGTRLTVT.

Notes on this clonotype: A much larger clone is a single base away; this may be a read error. This rearrangement joins TRBV5-1 to TRBJ1-6; D remains unclear. V lost 0 bases and J 11 bases, leaving 12 bases between the germline ends. Germline CDR1 and CDR2: SGHRS and YFSETQ. This CDR3 region has 14 residues. CDR3 loop: CASSLEADNTPLHF. For the CDR3, the DNA is TGCGCCAGCAGCTTGGAGGCAGACAATACACCCCTCCACTTT. Using reference TRBV5-1 and TRBJ1-6 for the parts outside the CDR3, the full variable domain is KAGVTQTPRYLIKTRGQQVTLSCSPISGHRSVSWYQQTPGQGLQFLFEYFSETQRNKGNFPGRFSGRQFSNSRSEMNVSTLELGDSALYLCASSLEADNTPLHFGNGTRLTVT.

The rearrangement joins TRBV27 to TRBJ2-5; a weak D match, TRBD1 (6 bases). V dropped 3 bases and J dropped 5 bases, with 16 bases sitting between them. Germline V CDR1 and CDR2: MNHEY, SMNVEV (reference sequence). The CDR3 consists of 15 residues. CDR3 nucleotides: TGTGCCAGCAGTTTCGGCCGGGCGAGGGGGGAGACCCAGTACTTC. It translates to CASSFGRARGETQYF.

This clonotype was seen a single time. The rearrangement joins TRBV2 to TRBJ2-1; 9 bases are a match to TRBD1. Germline-derived CDR1 and CDR2 are SNHLY and FYNNEI. Trimming took 9 bases from V and 4 from J; bases not matched to a gene: 7. The CDR3 spans 14 residues. CDR3 region: CASPPGQGYNEQFF. In DNA form, the CDR3 reads TGTGCCAGTCCACCGGGACAGGGTTACAATGAGCAGTTCTTC.

V and J are TRBV5-5 and TRBJ2-5; D may be TRBD2 (6 bases). The DNA end is a closer match to TRBJ2-7, so the J assignment may be wrong. Germline loops: CDR1 SGHKS, CDR2 YYEKEE (reference sequence). This CDR3 region has 16 residues. DNA for the CDR3: TGTGCCAGCAGCCCCCTCGGAGCGGGTGGCGCCCTCGAGCAGTACTTC. Translated: CASSPLGAGGALEQYF.

This clonotype has more than one count but fewer than ten. The rearrangement joins TRBV5-1 to TRBJ2-5; TRBD2 matches at 7 bases. V shed 5 bases and J 1 base; nucleotides not matched to a gene: 2. Germline lookup yields CDR1 SGHRS and CDR2 YFSETQ. The CDR3 spans 13 residues. The CDR3 nucleotides are TGCGCCAGCAGGCGGGAGATCCAAGAGACCCAGTACTTC. Translated, it gives CASRREIQETQYF. Drawing the rest from reference TRBV5-1 and TRBJ2-5, the complete variable domain is KAGVTQTPRYLIKTRGQQVTLSCSPISGHRSVSWYQQTPGQGLQFLFEYFSETQRNKGNFPGRFSGRQFSNSRSEMNVSTLELGDSALYLCASRREIQETQYFGPGTRLLVL.

The rearrangement joins TRBV4-1 to TRBJ2-1, with D tentatively TRBD2 (5 bases). Deletions cut 4 bases from V and 12 bases from J, with 13 bases between. CDR3 length: 12 amino acids. CDR1 MGHRA and CDR2 YSYEKL come from the germline V gene. CDR3 in amino acids: CASSPGIDGQFF. CDR3 nucleotide sequence: TGCGCCAGCAGCCCCGGGATCGATGGGCAGTTCTTC.

The chain couples TRBV12-3 or TRBV12-4 to TRBJ1-1, with D perhaps TRBD1 (5 bases). The CDR3 extends over 14 amino acids. Trimming took 3 bases from V and 5 from J, leaving 13 bases between them. The chain's CDR3 is CASSFRSGITEAFF. CDR3 DNA sequence: TGTGCCAGCAGTTTTCGTTCAGGGATAACTGAAGCTTTCTTT.